What follows describes a single T cell receptor beta chain. The sample holds a few counts of this clone. Its antigen target is currently unknown. Within one base of it there is no much larger clone, and no base qualities were kept. These data are taken from a study of siplizumab effects on memory and regulatory T cells (dated by TCRdb to between 2018 and 2021). Background for the entire study: The study examined how the anti-CD2 antibody siplizumab affects alloreactive T-cell subsets in allogeneic mixed lymphocyte reactions built from human PBMCs.

V is shortened by 0 bases, J by 6 bases, and the region joining them spans 13 bases. The CDR3 contains 15 residues, cysteine and phenylalanine counted. The entry retains the CDR3 DNA only, 45 bases that are in frame from base 1. CDR1 SGHTS and CDR2 YDEGEE were looked up in the germline V gene. Receptors were amplified or captured by the immunoSEQ multiplex PCR assay. Each sample had 10^5 or so TCR templates assayed by the deep sequencing platform. Genomic DNA extracted from sorted T cells was used for TCRbeta CDR3 sequencing. Processing in the source paper ran as follows. The R programming language was used for the clonal analysis of the TCRbeta CDR3 data. Unstimulated samples were compared with post-reaction CFSE-low samples to define alloreactive CD4+ and CD8+ clones. By matching sequences to the repertoires of sorted unstimulated Treg and non-Treg cells, each alloreactive CD4+ clone was assigned a regulatory or non-regulatory origin. Imported from immuneACCESS, the table was reduced by TCRdb to in-frame sequences with V and J called. These copies leave out some clones; in studies compared against another copy, an unresolved V gene accounts for under half, and the cause of the remainder is not known. D and trimming were read from the DNA, whereas the V and J calls and clone size are those reported in that table. The sample profile shows tens of thousands of clones; more than 85% of them were found once. 0.3% to 0.35% of the sample lies in the top ten.

What the research found in general, with its limitations: Of the alloreactive CD4+ clones that could be mapped, the Treg-derived share averaged roughly 69% with siplizumab compared with around 27% in control reactions. Unstimulated naive T cells appeared more diverse than memory T cells, and naive cells seemed to contribute substantially to the alloresponse. Siplizumab significantly lowered the cumulative frequency of alloreactive sequences that could be traced to unstimulated CD4+ memory T cells. A naive or memory phenotype could not be assigned to roughly 80-97% of proliferating CD4+ or CD8+ clones. The suppressive function of proliferating Tregs from siplizumab cultures was not functionally confirmed. Sequences below about 10^-5 frequency were poorly captured, so only a minor fraction of alloreactive clones could be mapped to unstimulated subsets.

In addition, sequencing in three donor pairs included unstimulated CD8+ effector memory subsets alongside CD4+ naive, CD8+ naive, CD8+ TEMRA and CD4+ memory subsets. Sorted unstimulated T cells and proliferating T cells recovered from mixed lymphocyte reactions underwent TCRbeta CDR3 sequencing. Fresh whole blood from ten HLA-typed healthy donors was used as the source from which PBMCs were isolated. This TCR derives from a human donor in good health. Sequencing used naive CD8+ T cells sorted from blood. The meaning of the sample's cell subset or site label: unstimulated naive T cells. The chain is assembled from TRBV5-8 and TRBJ1-5; no D gene can be assigned with confidence. The CDR3 is CASSLVVWDGQPQHF. The nucleotide sequence is given as TGTGCCAGCAGCTTGGTGGTCTGGGATGGTCAGCCCCAGCATTTT.